The TCR beta chain under discussion was sequenced for a study of blood T cell repertoires in COVID-19. Produced via immunoSEQ multiplex PCR; TCRdb's table is partial and in-frame only. The repertoire includes some 250,000 clones, approximately 84% of them detected once, and around 2.8% sits in the top ten. Germline-derived CDR1 and CDR2 are MNHNS and SASEGT. The CDR3 spans 12 residues. V lost 3 bases to trimming and J lost 5 bases, with 5 bases between them. The receptor was isolated from a woman aged 25-40 years who had recovered from COVID-19. The chain combines TRBV6-1 with TRBJ1-5, with D uncertain. The specimen sequenced was peripheral blood. The CDR3 is CASSESHQPQHF. The CDR3 DNA follows: TGTGCCAGCAGTGAGAGCCATCAGCCCCAGCATTTT.